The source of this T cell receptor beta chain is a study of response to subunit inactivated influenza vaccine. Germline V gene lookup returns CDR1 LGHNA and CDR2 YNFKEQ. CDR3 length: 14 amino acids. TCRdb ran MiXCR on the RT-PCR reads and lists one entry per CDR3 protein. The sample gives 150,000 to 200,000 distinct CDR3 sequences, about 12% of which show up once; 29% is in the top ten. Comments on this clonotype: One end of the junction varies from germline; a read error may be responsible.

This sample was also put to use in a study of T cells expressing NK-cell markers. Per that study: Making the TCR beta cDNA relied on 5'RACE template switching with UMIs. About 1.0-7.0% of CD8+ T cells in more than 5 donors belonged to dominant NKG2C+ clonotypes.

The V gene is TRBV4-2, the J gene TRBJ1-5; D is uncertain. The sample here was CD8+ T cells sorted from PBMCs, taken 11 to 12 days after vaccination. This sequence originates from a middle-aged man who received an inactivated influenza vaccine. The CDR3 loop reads CARSPGRANQPQHF. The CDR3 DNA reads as TGTGCCAGGAGCCCCGGGCGGGCCAATCAGCCCCAGCATTTT.